The entry below gives a single T cell receptor (beta chain) sequence along with its context. Its antigen is unknown. TCRdb processed the RT-PCR reads anew with MiXCR; each CDR3 protein has one entry. The table lists approximately 700,000 distinct CDR3 sequences, approximately 15% of them singletons. The sample comes from a study of response to subunit inactivated influenza vaccine. Study outcomes and limitations: Authors suggested that a seasonal influenza vaccination recruits few new T cells each time.

This TCR was sampled from a man between 45 and 60 years old who received an inactivated influenza vaccine. The sequenced sample was PBMCs from blood, obtained less than 15 days before vaccination.

The CDR3 nucleotides are TGTGCCAGCAGCCAAGATCCCCGGGACAGGGGAAGGAACACTGAAGCTTTCTTT. It specifies CASSQDPRDRGRNTEAFF. This chain links TRBV14 with TRBJ1-1, with 10 bases that match TRBD1. The length of the CDR3 is 18 residues. Trimming at V came to 0 bases and at J to 1 base, leaving 8 bases not matched to a gene. Germline loops: CDR1 SGHDN, CDR2 FVKESK.